This is a list of T cell receptor beta chains from one sample in a study of T cell changes during pregnancy in multiple sclerosis. The table came from immunoSEQ multiplex PCR; TCRdb's copy has only in-frame clones and leaves some out. Of around 40,000 clones listed, roughly 89% are singletons. The source material was CD4+ T cells from peripheral blood mononuclear cells, sampled after pregnancy. The receptors were gathered from a female donor in good health, enrolled as a control in a pregnancy study. Each CDR3 is given with its conserved first and last residue. A D gene is named only where the DNA matches it firmly. Not every row has a clone size; where given, it reads once, few, many or a size class.

d_gene: -
abundance: -
v_gene: TRBV29-1
j_gene: TRBJ1-1
CDR3nt: TGCAGCGTTCAAACCAGGGGAGGGGAAAACACTGAAGCTTTCTTT
CDR3aa: CSVQTRGGENTEAFF

d_gene: TRBD2
abundance: few
v_gene: TRBV7-9
j_gene: TRBJ2-5
CDR3nt: TGTGCCAGCAGGTCTACTAGCGGATCGTACCAAGAGACCCAGTACTTC
CDR3aa: CASRSTSGSYQETQYF

d_gene: TRBD2
abundance: -
v_gene: TRBV7-2
j_gene: TRBJ2-7
CDR3nt: TGTGCCAGCAGCTTTATTGGGGCGGGGGGCCAACCTTACGAGCAGTACTTC
CDR3aa: CASSFIGAGGQPYEQYF

d_gene: -
abundance: -
v_gene: TRBV5-1
j_gene: TRBJ1-2
CDR3nt: TGCGCCAGCAGCTTGGTAGGGGACTATGGCTACACCTTC
CDR3aa: CASSLVGDYGYTF

d_gene: -
abundance: -
v_gene: TRBV5-1
j_gene: TRBJ2-2
CDR3nt: TGCGCCAGCAGGAGCCCGAACACCGGGGAGCTGTTTTTT
CDR3aa: CASRSPNTGELFF

d_gene: -
abundance: -
v_gene: TRBV19
j_gene: TRBJ1-1
CDR3nt: TGTGCCAGTAGTATCATGGGCTTGAACACTGAAGCTTTCTTT
CDR3aa: CASSIMGLNTEAFF

d_gene: TRBD2
abundance: -
v_gene: TRBV4-1
j_gene: TRBJ2-1
CDR3nt: TGCGCCAGCAGCCAGCTATCTAGCGGGGGGGCCGGAAATGAGCAGTTCTTC
CDR3aa: CASSQLSSGGAGNEQFF

d_gene: -
abundance: -
v_gene: TRBV30
j_gene: TRBJ1-5
CDR3nt: TGTGCCTGGAGTTCTGGTGGAGATCAGCCCCAGCATTTT
CDR3aa: CAWSSGGDQPQHF

d_gene: TRBD1
abundance: -
v_gene: TRBV7-2
j_gene: TRBJ1-5
CDR3nt: TGTGCCAGCAGCTACCAAGGGGGCGGCCAGCCCCAGCATTTT
CDR3aa: CASSYQGGGQPQHF

d_gene: TRBD1
abundance: once
v_gene: TRBV5-1
j_gene: TRBJ1-1
CDR3nt: TGCGCCAGCAGCTGGGGTGGACAGGGCAAAACTGAAGCTTTCTTT
CDR3aa: CASSWGGQGKTEAFF

d_gene: -
abundance: -
v_gene: TRBV6-5
j_gene: TRBJ2-3
CDR3nt: TGTGCCAGCAGTCCGCGCCAGGGGTTTATAGATACGCAGTATTTT
CDR3aa: CASSPRQGFIDTQYF

d_gene: -
abundance: -
v_gene: TRBV7-9
j_gene: TRBJ1-1
CDR3nt: TGTGCCAGCAGCGGCCGTGGGGGGTATACTGAAGCTTTCTTT
CDR3aa: CASSGRGGYTEAFF

d_gene: TRBD1
abundance: -
v_gene: TRBV27
j_gene: TRBJ1-1
CDR3nt: TGTGCCAGCAGTAATGGCGACAGGGGAGTGTTGGGTTCGAACACTGAAGCTTTCTTT
CDR3aa: CASSNGDRGVLGSNTEAFF